This TCR beta chain was documented in a study of CD8 T cells in ankylosing spondylitis. Per the germline V gene, CDR1 is SGHRS and CDR2 is YFSETQ. There are 15 residues in the CDR3. V lost 4 bases, J lost 1 base, and 7 bases stayed unmatched. This clonotype has a handful of counts. MiXCR, applied by TCRdb to the 5' RACE reads, yields one record per CDR3 protein. Of about 240,000 distinct CDR3 sequences listed, less than 10% were seen once; the top ten hold almost 7%. This sequence was found in a male donor with ankylosing spondylitis or in good health (not recorded which). This chain uses TRBV5-1 with TRBJ1-2; 7 bases are shared with TRBD1. The sample was blood, either unsorted or a sorted T cell fraction (not recorded which). The CDR3 coding sequence is TGCGCCAGCAGCCCCCGGGCAGGGGGTAACTATGGCTACACCTTC. Protein: CASSPRAGGNYGYTF.